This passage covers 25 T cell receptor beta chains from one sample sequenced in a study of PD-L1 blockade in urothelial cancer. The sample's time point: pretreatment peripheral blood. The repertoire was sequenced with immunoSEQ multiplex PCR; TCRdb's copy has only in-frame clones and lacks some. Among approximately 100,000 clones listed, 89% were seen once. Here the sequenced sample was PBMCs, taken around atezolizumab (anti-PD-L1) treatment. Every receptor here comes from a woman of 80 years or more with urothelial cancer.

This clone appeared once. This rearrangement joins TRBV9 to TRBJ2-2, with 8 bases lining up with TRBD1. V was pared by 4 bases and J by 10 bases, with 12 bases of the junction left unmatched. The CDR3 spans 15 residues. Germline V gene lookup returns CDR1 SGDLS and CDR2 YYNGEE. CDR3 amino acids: CASSPRDRLTEELFF. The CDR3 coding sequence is TGTGCCAGCAGCCCCCGGGACAGGCTTACGGAGGAGCTGTTTTTT.

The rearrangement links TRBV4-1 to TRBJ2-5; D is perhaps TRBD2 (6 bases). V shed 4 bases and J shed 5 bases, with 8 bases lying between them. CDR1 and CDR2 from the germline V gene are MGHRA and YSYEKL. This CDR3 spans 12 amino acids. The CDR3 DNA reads TGCGCCAGCAGCCTTGCGGGGGAGACCCAGTACTTC. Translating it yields CASSLAGETQYF.

Here the CDR3 DNA reads TGTGCCAGCAGCCAATATGAGAGGGACTATGGCTACACCTTC. Its translation: CASSQYERDYGYTF. The chain has TRBV16 and TRBJ1-2, with D hard to call. CDR3 length: 14 amino acids. Looked up from germline, CDR1 is KGHSY and CDR2 is FQNENV. Between the trimmed V and J ends, which lost 1 base and 3 bases, there was a span of 9 bases.

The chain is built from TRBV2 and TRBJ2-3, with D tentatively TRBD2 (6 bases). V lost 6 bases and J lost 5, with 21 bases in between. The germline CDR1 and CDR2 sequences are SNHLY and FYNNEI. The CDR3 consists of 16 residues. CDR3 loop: CASSRRSGSGGDTQYF. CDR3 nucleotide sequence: TGTGCCAGCAGCCGAAGGTCCGGGAGTGGTGGAGATACGCAGTATTTT.

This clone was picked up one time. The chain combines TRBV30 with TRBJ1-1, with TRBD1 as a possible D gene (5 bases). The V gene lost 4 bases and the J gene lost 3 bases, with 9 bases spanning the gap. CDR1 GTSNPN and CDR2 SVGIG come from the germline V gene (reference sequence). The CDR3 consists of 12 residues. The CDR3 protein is CAWTRVDTEAFF. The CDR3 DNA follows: TGTGCCTGGACCAGGGTGGACACTGAAGCTTTCTTT. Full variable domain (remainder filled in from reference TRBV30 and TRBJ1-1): SQTIHQWPATLVQPVGSPLSLECTVEGTSNPNLYWYRQAAGRGLQLLFYSVGIGQISSEVPQNLSASRPQDRQFILSSKKLLLSDSGFYLCAWTRVDTEAFFGQGTRLTVV.

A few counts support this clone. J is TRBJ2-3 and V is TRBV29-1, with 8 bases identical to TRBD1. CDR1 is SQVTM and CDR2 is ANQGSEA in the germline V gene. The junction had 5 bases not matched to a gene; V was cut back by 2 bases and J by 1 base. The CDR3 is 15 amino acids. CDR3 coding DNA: TGCAGCGTTGAATGGACAGGGTCAGGCACAGATACGCAGTATTTT. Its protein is CSVEWTGSGTDTQYF.

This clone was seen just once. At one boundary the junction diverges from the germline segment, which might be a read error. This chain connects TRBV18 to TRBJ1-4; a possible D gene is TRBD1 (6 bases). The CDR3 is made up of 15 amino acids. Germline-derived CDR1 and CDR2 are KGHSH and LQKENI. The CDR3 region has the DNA TGTGCCAGCTCCCCACAGGGAATTGGAGGGGAAAAACTGTTTTTT. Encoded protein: CASSPQGIGGEKLFF.

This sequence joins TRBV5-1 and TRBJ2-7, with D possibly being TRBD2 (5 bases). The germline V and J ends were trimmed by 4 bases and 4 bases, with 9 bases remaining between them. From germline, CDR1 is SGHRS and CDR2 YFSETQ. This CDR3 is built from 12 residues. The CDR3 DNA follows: TGCGCCAGCAGCACGGACTGGTACGAGCAGTACTTC. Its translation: CASSTDWYEQYF.

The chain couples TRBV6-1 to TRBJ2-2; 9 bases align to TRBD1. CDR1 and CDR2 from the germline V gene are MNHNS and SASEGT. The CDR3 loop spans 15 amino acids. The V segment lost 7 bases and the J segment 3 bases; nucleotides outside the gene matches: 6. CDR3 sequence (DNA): TGTGCCAGCATTACAGGGGGCTTGGACACCGGGGAGCTGTTTTTT. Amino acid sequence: CASITGGLDTGELFF.

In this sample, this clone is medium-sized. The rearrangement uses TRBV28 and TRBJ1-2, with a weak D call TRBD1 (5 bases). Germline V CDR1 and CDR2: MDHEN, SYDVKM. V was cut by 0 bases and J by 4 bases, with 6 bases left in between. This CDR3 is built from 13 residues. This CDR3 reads CASSLWTAYGYTF. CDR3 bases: TGTGCCAGCAGTTTATGGACAGCCTATGGCTACACCTTC.

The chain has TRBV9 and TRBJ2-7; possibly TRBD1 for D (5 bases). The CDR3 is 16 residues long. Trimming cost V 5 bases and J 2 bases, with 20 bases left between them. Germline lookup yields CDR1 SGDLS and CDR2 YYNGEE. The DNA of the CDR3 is TGTGCCAGCAGTCCTGAATCCCGACAGTTGACCTACGAGCAGTACTTC. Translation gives CASSPESRQLTYEQYF.

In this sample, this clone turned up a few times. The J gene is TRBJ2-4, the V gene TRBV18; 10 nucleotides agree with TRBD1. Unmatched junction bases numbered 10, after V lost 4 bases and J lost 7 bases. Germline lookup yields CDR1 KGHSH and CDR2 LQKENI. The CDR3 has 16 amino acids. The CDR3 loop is CASSQPGQGSGNIQYF. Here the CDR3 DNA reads TGTGCCAGCTCACAACCGGGACAGGGGAGCGGGAACATTCAGTACTTC.

This chain's CDR3 is CASSDLADIYNEQFF. The CDR3 DNA follows: TGTGCCAGCAGCGATCTAGCGGACATCTACAATGAGCAGTTCTTC. The chain recombines TRBV4-2 with TRBJ2-1, with TRBD2 identical over 7 bases. This CDR3 region has 15 residues. Unmatched junction bases numbered 7, after V lost 5 bases and J lost 3 bases. Germline V gene lookup returns CDR1 LGHNA and CDR2 YNFKEQ.

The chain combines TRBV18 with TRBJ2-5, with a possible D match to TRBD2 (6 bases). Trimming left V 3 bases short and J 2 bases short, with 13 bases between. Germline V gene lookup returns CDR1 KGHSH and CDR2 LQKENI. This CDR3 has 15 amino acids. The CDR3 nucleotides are TGTGCCAGCTCACCCATGGAGGGAGGTCAAGAGACCCAGTACTTC. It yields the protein CASSPMEGGQETQYF.

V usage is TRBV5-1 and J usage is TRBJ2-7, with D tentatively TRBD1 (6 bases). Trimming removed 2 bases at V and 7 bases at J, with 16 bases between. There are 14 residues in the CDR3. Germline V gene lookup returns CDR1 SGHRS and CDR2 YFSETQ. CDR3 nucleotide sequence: TGCGCCAGCAGCTTTTCAGAGGCCCAGGGGGAGCAGTACTTC. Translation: CASSFSEAQGEQYF.

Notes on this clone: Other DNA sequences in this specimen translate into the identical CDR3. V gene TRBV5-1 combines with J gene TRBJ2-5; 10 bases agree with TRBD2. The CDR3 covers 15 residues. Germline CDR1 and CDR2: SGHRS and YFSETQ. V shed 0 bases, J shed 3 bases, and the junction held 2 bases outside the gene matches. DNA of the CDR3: TGCGCCAGCAGCTTGGTCCTAGCGGGGGAAGAGACCCAGTACTTC. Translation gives CASSLVLAGEETQYF.

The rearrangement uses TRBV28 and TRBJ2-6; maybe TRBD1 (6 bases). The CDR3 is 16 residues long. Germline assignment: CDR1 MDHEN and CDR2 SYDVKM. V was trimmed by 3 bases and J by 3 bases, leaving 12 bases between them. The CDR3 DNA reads TGTGCCAGCAGTTTCCAACAGGGACGTGGGGCCAACGTCCTGACTTTC. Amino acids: CASSFQQGRGANVLTF. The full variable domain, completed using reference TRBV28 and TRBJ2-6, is DVKVTQSSRYLVKRTGEKVFLECVQDMDHENMFWYRQDPGLGLRLIYFSYDVKMKEKGDIPEGYSVSREKKERFSLILESASTNQTSMYLCASSFQQGRGANVLTFGAGSRLTVL.

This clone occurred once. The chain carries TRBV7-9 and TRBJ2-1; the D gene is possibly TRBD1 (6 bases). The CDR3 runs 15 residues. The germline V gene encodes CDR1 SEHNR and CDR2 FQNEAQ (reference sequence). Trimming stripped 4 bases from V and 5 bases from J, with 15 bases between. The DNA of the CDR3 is TGTGCCAGCAGCTCGTCGGGACACGCGGACAATGAGCAGTTCTTC. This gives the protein CASSSSGHADNEQFF.

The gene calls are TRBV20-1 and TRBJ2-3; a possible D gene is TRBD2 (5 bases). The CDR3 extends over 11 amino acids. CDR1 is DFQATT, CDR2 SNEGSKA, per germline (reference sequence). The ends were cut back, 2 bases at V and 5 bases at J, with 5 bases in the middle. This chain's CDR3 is CSARRGDTQYF. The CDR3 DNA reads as TGCAGTGCTAGACGGGGAGATACGCAGTATTTT.

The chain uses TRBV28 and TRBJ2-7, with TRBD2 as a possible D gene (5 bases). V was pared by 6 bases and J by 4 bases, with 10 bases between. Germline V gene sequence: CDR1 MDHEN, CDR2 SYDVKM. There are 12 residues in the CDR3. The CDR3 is CASREGEYEQYF. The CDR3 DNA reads TGTGCCAGCAGAGAGGGAGAATACGAGCAGTACTTC.

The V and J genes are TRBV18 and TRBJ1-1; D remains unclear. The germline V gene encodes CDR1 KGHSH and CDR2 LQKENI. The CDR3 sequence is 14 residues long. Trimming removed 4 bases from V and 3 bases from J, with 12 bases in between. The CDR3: CASSLRTADTEAFF. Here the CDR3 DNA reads TGTGCCAGCTCACTCCGAACGGCGGACACTGAAGCTTTCTTT.

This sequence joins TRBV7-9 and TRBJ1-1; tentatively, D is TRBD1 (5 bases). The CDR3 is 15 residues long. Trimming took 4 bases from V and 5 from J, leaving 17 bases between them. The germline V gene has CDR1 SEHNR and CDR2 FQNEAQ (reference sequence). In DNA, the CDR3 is TGTGCCAGCAGCTATTTATGGCAGGGTGTAACTGAAGCTTTCTTT. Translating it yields CASSYLWQGVTEAFF.

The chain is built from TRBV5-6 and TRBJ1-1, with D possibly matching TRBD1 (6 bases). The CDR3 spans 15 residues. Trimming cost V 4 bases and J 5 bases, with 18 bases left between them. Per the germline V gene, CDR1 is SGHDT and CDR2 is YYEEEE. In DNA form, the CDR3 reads TGTGCCAGCAGCATGGAGGGGGGGGCGGTTACTGAAGCTTTCTTT. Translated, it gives CASSMEGGAVTEAFF.

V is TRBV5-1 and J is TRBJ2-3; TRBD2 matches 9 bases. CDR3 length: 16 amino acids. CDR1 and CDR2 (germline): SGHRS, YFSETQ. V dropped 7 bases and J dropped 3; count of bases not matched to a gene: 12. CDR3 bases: TGCGCCAGCTACCAAGGTCTAGCGGGAAGGACAGATACGCAGTATTTT. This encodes CASYQGLAGRTDTQYF.

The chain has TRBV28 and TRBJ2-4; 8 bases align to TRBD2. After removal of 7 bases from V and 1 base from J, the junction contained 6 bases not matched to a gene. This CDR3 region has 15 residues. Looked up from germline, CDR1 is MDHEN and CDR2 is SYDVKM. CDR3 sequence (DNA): TGTGCCAGCAAGGTAGCGGGAATGGCCAAAAACATTCAGTACTTC. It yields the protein CASKVAGMAKNIQYF.